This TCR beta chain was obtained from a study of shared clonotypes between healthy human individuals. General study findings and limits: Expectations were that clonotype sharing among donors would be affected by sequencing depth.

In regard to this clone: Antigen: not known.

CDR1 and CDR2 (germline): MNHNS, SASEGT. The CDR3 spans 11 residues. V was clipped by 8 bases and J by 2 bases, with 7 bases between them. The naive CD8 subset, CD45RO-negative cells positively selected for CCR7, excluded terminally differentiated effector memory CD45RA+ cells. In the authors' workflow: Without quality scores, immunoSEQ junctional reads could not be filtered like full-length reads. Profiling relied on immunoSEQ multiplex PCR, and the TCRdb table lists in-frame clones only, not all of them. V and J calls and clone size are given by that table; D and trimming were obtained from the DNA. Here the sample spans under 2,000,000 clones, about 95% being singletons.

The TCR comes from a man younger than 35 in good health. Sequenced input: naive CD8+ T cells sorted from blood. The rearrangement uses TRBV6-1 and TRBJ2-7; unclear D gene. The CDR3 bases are TGTGCCAGCCAGGAAACCTACGAGCAGTACTTC. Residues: CASQETYEQYF.